Shown below are 15 T cell receptor beta chains from a single sample sequenced in a study of early T cells in non-severe SARS-CoV-2 infection. TCRdb redid the calling of the 5' RACE reads with MiXCR, one entry per CDR3 protein. The sample shows 65,000 to 75,000 distinct CDR3 sequences, about 4.9% of them seen only once. Source: whole blood, taken at baseline. The receptor source for this set is an adult who was a healthcare worker with PCR-confirmed SARS-CoV-2 infection or an uninfected control (not recorded which). The donor label of this sample is uncertain.

Many counts were recorded for this clonotype. This chain links TRBV13 with TRBJ1-1; D is undetermined. V gave up 5 bases and J gave up 3 bases, with 13 bases separating them. Germline V gene sequence: CDR1 PRHDT, CDR2 FYEKMQ (reference sequence). The CDR3 consists of 14 residues. CDR3 nucleotides: TGTGCCAGCAGCCCCGCGGCTATGGACACTGAAGCTTTCTTT. It specifies CASSPAAMDTEAFF. Using reference TRBV13 and TRBJ1-1 for the parts outside the CDR3, the full variable domain is AAGVIQSPRHLIKEKRETATLKCYPIPRHDTVYWYQQGPGQDPQFLISFYEKMQSDKGSIPDRFSAQQFSDYHSELNMSSLELGDSALYFCASSPAAMDTEAFFGQGTRLTVV.

A few counts support this clonotype. V usage is TRBV7-9 and J usage is TRBJ1-2; D uncertain. The CDR3 loop spans 13 amino acids. The germline V and J ends were trimmed by 1 base and 10 bases, with 13 bases remaining between them. CDR1 and CDR2 from the germline V gene are SEHNR and FQNEAQ (reference sequence). This CDR3 reads CASSLGPGRDYTF. Here the CDR3 DNA reads TGTGCCAGCAGCTTAGGGCCCGGCAGAGACTACACCTTC.

The table lists this clonotype with many counts. The rearrangement links TRBV20-1 to TRBJ2-2, with 14 bases lining up with TRBD2. The V gene end was trimmed by 5 bases and the J gene end by 4 bases; junction bases not matched to a gene: 12. The CDR3 covers 18 residues. Germline V gene lookup returns CDR1 DFQATT and CDR2 SNEGSKA (reference sequence). CDR3 sequence: CSALTTSGGAAATGELFF. The CDR3, as DNA: TGCAGTGCTTTGACGACTAGCGGGGGGGCCGCTGCCACCGGGGAGCTGTTTTTT.

This clonotype was counted between two and nine times. The chain is built from TRBV7-9 and TRBJ1-6; 8 bases are shared with TRBD1. Germline V gene data show CDR1 as SEHNR and CDR2 as FQNEAQ (reference sequence). CDR3 length equals 15 residues. The J segment lost 2 bases and the V segment lost 6 bases, leaving 3 bases of the junction unmatched. DNA of the CDR3: TGTGCCAGCAGGACAGGGGTGACCTATAATTCACCCCTCCACTTT. Amino acid sequence: CASRTGVTYNSPLHF.

This clonotype was counted a few times. The chain has TRBV28 and TRBJ1-1, with a possible D match to TRBD1 (6 bases). CDR1 is MDHEN, CDR2 SYDVKM, per germline. The CDR3 consists of 14 residues. Between the trimmed V and J ends, which lost 3 bases and 4 bases, there was a span of 12 bases. CDR3 loop: CASSFGGLSTEAFF. DNA of the CDR3: TGTGCCAGCAGTTTTGGGGGGCTCAGCACTGAAGCTTTCTTT.

The genes are TRBV6-1 and TRBJ2-4; D uncertain. CDR3 length: 19 amino acids. V lost 1 base and J 0 bases, leaving 19 bases between the germline ends. From germline, CDR1 is MNHNS and CDR2 SASEGT. As DNA, the CDR3 is TGTGCCAGCAGTGAAGTAATGCGCACCGCTGAACTAGCCAAAAACATTCAGTACTTC. It codes for CASSEVMRTAELAKNIQYF.

This clonotype was counted a few times. J is TRBJ2-7 and V is TRBV24-1, with 7 nucleotides matching TRBD1. V was pared by 4 bases and J by 6 bases, with 8 bases of the junction left unmatched. Germline CDR1 is KGHDR and CDR2 is SFDVKD. The CDR3 is 14 residues long. The CDR3 region is CATSDSGTASEQYF. CDR3 nucleotide sequence: TGTGCCACCAGTGACTCCGGGACAGCTTCCGAGCAGTACTTC.

This clonotype was observed a few times. The J gene is TRBJ1-2, the V gene TRBV28; D unclear. Germline CDR1 MDHEN, CDR2 SYDVKM. The germline V and J ends were trimmed by 6 bases and 3 bases, with 20 bases remaining between them. The CDR3 runs to 16 residues. CDR3 loop: CASSTAARNSYYGYTF. The CDR3 DNA sequence: TGTGCCAGCAGCACCGCCGCCCGTAACAGCTACTATGGCTACACCTTC.

This clonotype was detected only a few times. The rearrangement joins TRBV5-1 to TRBJ1-5; D gene unclear. The CDR3 sequence is 14 residues long. The V end lost 0 bases, the J end lost 6 bases, and 10 bases lay between the germline ends. CDR1 SGHRS and CDR2 YFSETQ come from the germline V gene. The CDR3 is CASSLGGDSQPQHF. CDR3 DNA sequence: TGCGCCAGCAGCTTGGGCGGGGATAGTCAGCCCCAGCATTTT.

This clonotype was picked up many times. The CDR3 loop is CASSPSPLKGNSPLHF. CDR3 coding DNA: TGTGCCAGCTCACCAAGCCCCCTAAAAGGCAATTCACCCCTCCACTTT. The rearrangement links TRBV18 to TRBJ1-6; D is undetermined. V lost 2 bases and J 7 bases, leaving 15 bases between the germline ends. CDR1 is KGHSH and CDR2 is LQKENI in the germline V gene. The CDR3 totals 16 residues.

This clonotype was observed at least ten times. A read error may produce the germline difference seen at one junction end. The chain combines TRBV6-5 with TRBJ2-7, with 9 bases aligning to TRBD1. In germline, CDR1 is MNHEY, CDR2 SVGAGI. The CDR3 covers 12 residues. CDR3 sequence reads: CATRTGATFDHF. CDR3 bases: TGTGCCACACGGACAGGGGCTACTTTCGATCACTTC.

This clonotype was observed many times. This chain uses TRBV7-9 with TRBJ1-1; D unclear. The CDR3 sequence is 13 residues long. Germline loops: CDR1 SEHNR, CDR2 FQNEAQ (reference sequence). The germline V and J ends were trimmed by 5 bases and 1 base, with 8 bases remaining between them. The DNA for the CDR3 is TGTGCCAGCAGCGTAGAAGAGAACACTGAAGCTTTCTTT. Encoded protein: CASSVEENTEAFF.

The V call is TRBV7-9, the J call TRBJ1-4; TRBD1 aligns across 9 bases. The CDR3 length is 19 residues. Trimming at V came to 5 bases and at J to 0 bases, leaving 13 bases not matched to a gene. Germline V CDR1 and CDR2: SEHNR, FQNEAQ (reference sequence). The CDR3 DNA reads TGTGCCAGCAGCCCACGGGCGGACAGGGGATTTGCAACTAATGAAAAACTGTTTTTT. Translating it yields CASSPRADRGFATNEKLFF.

This clonotype was counted a few times. This chain uses TRBV5-1 with TRBJ2-5; 8 bases match TRBD1. V shed 0 bases, J shed 4 bases, and the junction held 8 bases outside the gene matches. This CDR3 spans 16 amino acids. Germline V gives CDR1 SGHRS, CDR2 YFSETQ. The CDR3 DNA reads as TGCGCCAGCAGCTTGGCCCCAGGGGGCGAGGGAGAGACCCAGTACTTC. As protein: CASSLAPGGEGETQYF.

This clonotype has a count of ten or more. The rearrangement links TRBV28 to TRBJ1-1, with 12 bases that match TRBD1. The V gene end was trimmed by 4 bases and the J gene end by 10 bases; junction bases not matched to a gene: 7. CDR3 size: 14 residues. Germline CDR1 is MDHEN and CDR2 is SYDVKM. The CDR3 reads CASSWGTGGAGAFF. In nucleotides, the CDR3 is TGTGCCAGCAGTTGGGGGACAGGGGGCGCAGGAGCTTTCTTT. The full variable domain, rest sourced from reference TRBV28 and TRBJ1-1, is DVKVTQSSRYLVKRTGEKVFLECVQDMDHENMFWYRQDPGLGLRLIYFSYDVKMKEKGDIPEGYSVSREKKERFSLILESASTNQTSMYLCASSWGTGGAGAFFGQGTRLTVV.